The clone carrying this T cell receptor beta chain was counted between two and nine times. Its antigen is undetermined. Germline loops: CDR1 ENHRY, CDR2 SYGVKD. The CDR3 totals 13 residues. Trimming removed 9 bases from V and 3 bases from J, with 11 bases in between. A single record per CDR3 protein comes from TCRdb applying MiXCR to the RT-PCR reads. Among approximately 170,000 distinct CDR3 sequences listed, approximately 15% were seen once. This record comes from a study of response to subunit inactivated influenza vaccine. The study, taken as a whole, reports: It was the authors' suggestion that each seasonal influenza vaccination recruits few new T cells.

This chain connects TRBV10-3 to TRBJ2-2; possibly TRBD2 for D (6 bases). The sequences come from CD8+ T cells sorted from PBMCs, collected more than 4 days after vaccination. The sequence was collected from a man in his fifties who received an inactivated influenza vaccine. The CDR3 reads CAIAREYTGELFF. CDR3 in DNA: TGTGCCATTGCTCGGGAGTACACCGGGGAGCTGTTTTTT.